The clone carrying this T cell receptor beta chain was seen a handful of times. These data belong to a study of T cell responses to AZD1222 COVID-19 vaccine. Method: immunoSEQ multiplex PCR; TCRdb's copy keeps in-frame clones and lacks some. The table includes about 94,000 clones, 70% to 90% detected once. The origin of this receptor is an adult in good health. The sample was peripheral blood, taken on day 0 of AZD1222 vaccination.

The CDR3 sequence: CASSIPNPPYEQYF. DNA for the CDR3: TGTGCCAGTAGTATACCGAATCCCCCCTACGAGCAGTACTTC. J is TRBJ2-7 and V is TRBV19; no clear D. The V end was cut by 2 bases, the J end by 2 bases, with 10 bases between. Germline assignment: CDR1 LNHDA and CDR2 SQIVND (reference sequence). The CDR3 spans 14 residues.